One and the same sample provided the 31 T cell receptor beta chains below, sequenced in a study of cytomegalovirus exposure and HLA in healthy donors. 60 Vbeta and 13 Jbeta primers were used in PCR. Libraries were prepared by immunoSEQ multiplex PCR; TCRdb keeps only in-frame clonotypes and omits some of them. The sample contains about 150,000 clones, about 74% of which appear only once. The source material was PBMCs. All receptors come from a man aged 35-49 years in good health and CMV-seropositive.

This chain uses TRBV11-2 with TRBJ2-7, with 7 bases matching TRBD1. The CDR3 runs 14 residues. Germline values: CDR1 SGHAT, CDR2 FQNNGV. The junction had 1 base not matched to a gene; V was cut back by 0 bases and J by 2 bases. The CDR3 here is CASSLDRGTYEQYF. CDR3 DNA: TGTGCCAGCAGCTTAGACAGGGGGACCTACGAGCAGTACTTC.

The CDR3 DNA sequence: TGTGCCAGCAGTGAAGCGGGAGAAACGTCCTACGAGCAGTACTTC. Its protein is CASSEAGETSYEQYF. J is TRBJ2-5 and V is TRBV2; possible D gene TRBD2, 5 bases. The tail of the sequence fits TRBJ2-7 better, so the J call may be wrong. This CDR3 is 15 amino acids long. Germline V gene sequence: CDR1 SNHLY, CDR2 FYNNEI.

The chain combines TRBV13 with TRBJ2-7, with unresolved D. V dropped 2 bases and J dropped 2 bases, with 4 bases sitting between them. The germline CDR1 and CDR2 sequences are PRHDT and FYEKMQ (reference sequence). The CDR3 is made up of 12 amino acids. CDR3 DNA: TGTGCCAGCAGCTTATTAACCTACGAGCAGTACTTC. Its translation: CASSLLTYEQYF.

This clone was found once. The chain couples TRBV4-1 to TRBJ2-2, with 11 nucleotides matching TRBD2. The CDR3 contains 16 residues. Germline assignment: CDR1 MGHRA and CDR2 YSYEKL. The V gene end was trimmed by 2 bases and the J gene end by 3 bases; junction bases not matched to a gene: 2. As DNA, the CDR3 is TGCGCCAGCAGCCAACTGGGACTAGCGGACACCGGGGAGCTGTTTTTT. This translates into CASSQLGLADTGELFF.

This clone was seen once. The CDR3 protein is CASSIGFNTDTQYF. The CDR3 nucleotides are TGTGCCAGTAGTATCGGGTTCAACACAGATACGCAGTATTTT. J is TRBJ2-3 and V is TRBV19; D is uncertain. This CDR3 contains 14 residues. The ends were cut back, 3 bases at V and 2 bases at J, with 9 bases in the middle. Germline V gene lookup returns CDR1 LNHDA and CDR2 SQIVND (reference sequence).

Written as DNA, the CDR3 is TGTGCCAGCAGCTTCCGGACAGGACAGGGGGTCTATGGCTACACCTTC. Its translation is CASSFRTGQGVYGYTF. V gene TRBV5-8 combines with J gene TRBJ1-2, with TRBD1 matching 10 bases. This CDR3 has 16 residues. Trimming cost V 2 bases and J 4 bases; bases outside gene matches: 8. Germline-derived CDR1 and CDR2 are SGHTS and YDEGEE.

The chain joins TRBV6-5 to TRBJ1-1, with D possibly TRBD1 on 6 matching bases. Germline values: CDR1 MNHEY, CDR2 SVGAGI. Trimming left V 6 bases short and J 1 base short, with 12 bases between. The CDR3 runs to 14 residues. DNA for the CDR3: TGTGCCAGCAGCCGACTACAGGGGAACACTGAAGCTTTCTTT. It specifies CASSRLQGNTEAFF.

The V call is TRBV10-3, the J call TRBJ2-1, with D possibly being TRBD1 (5 bases). The CDR3 consists of 11 residues. V was cut by 8 bases and J by 6 bases, with 8 bases left in between. Looked up from germline, CDR1 is ENHRY and CDR2 is SYGVKD. This chain's CDR3 is CAIGQGNEQFF. The CDR3 DNA reads TGTGCCATCGGCCAGGGCAATGAGCAGTTCTTC.

This clone showed up just a few times. The chain couples TRBV7-7 to TRBJ2-1; D may be TRBD1 (6 bases). Germline V gene data show CDR1 as SSHAT and CDR2 as FNYEAQ (reference sequence). The CDR3 runs to 16 residues. Trimming took 0 bases from V and 0 from J, leaving 9 bases between them. CDR3 DNA sequence: TGTGCCAGCAGCTTAGCGGGACACAGCTCCTACAATGAGCAGTTCTTC. Its protein is CASSLAGHSSYNEQFF.

The CDR3 DNA reads TGTGCCAGCAGCTTATCTCAGACTAGCGGGAGTTACGAGCAGTACTTC. Protein: CASSLSQTSGSYEQYF. The chain carries TRBV7-2 and TRBJ2-7; 12 nucleotides line up with TRBD2. Germline CDR1 SGHTA, CDR2 FQGNSA. V lost 2 bases, J lost 4 bases, and 6 bases stayed unmatched. The CDR3 extends over 16 amino acids. The full variable domain, its missing parts supplied by reference TRBV7-2 and TRBJ2-7, is GAGVSQSPSNKVTEKGKDVELRCDPISGHTALYWYRQSLGQGLEFLIYFQGNSAPDKSGLPSDRFSAERTGGSVSTLTIQRTQQEDSAVYLCASSLSQTSGSYEQYFGPGTRLTVT.

The CDR3 DNA is TGTGCCAGCTCCCCGGCCGCTAGCGGGAGGTCGACTCCCCGGGAGGAACTACTCGAGCAGTACTTC. It translates to CASSPAASGRSTPREELLEQYF. V is TRBV18 and J is TRBJ2-7, with 11 bases that match TRBD2. With V trimmed by 6 bases and J by 6 bases, 31 bases remained unmatched. Germline lookup yields CDR1 KGHSH and CDR2 LQKENI. CDR3 length: 22 residues.

This chain connects TRBV28 to TRBJ2-7; TRBD1 is a possible D gene (6 bases). With 2 bases removed from V and 0 bases from J, the gap between germline ends came to 8 bases. The CDR3 has 14 amino acids. The germline gives CDR1 MDHEN, CDR2 SYDVKM. The CDR3 DNA reads TGTGCCAGCAGTTTAACAGGGAGCTCCTACGAGCAGTACTTC. This codes for CASSLTGSSYEQYF. Combining the CDR3 with reference TRBV28 and TRBJ2-7 gives the whole variable domain DVKVTQSSRYLVKRTGEKVFLECVQDMDHENMFWYRQDPGLGLRLIYFSYDVKMKEKGDIPEGYSVSREKKERFSLILESASTNQTSMYLCASSLTGSSYEQYFGPGTRLTVT.

This clone was observed a handful of times. The rearrangement links TRBV4-2 to TRBJ2-1; the match to TRBD2 covers 12 bases. Germline CDR1 is LGHNA and CDR2 is YNFKEQ. This CDR3 contains 18 residues. With 4 bases clipped from V and 6 bases from J, the junction kept 13 bases outside the gene matches. CDR3 bases: TGTGCCAGCAGCCCGAGACCTCTAGCGGGAGGGGCGGGCAATGAGCAGTTCTTC. This translates into CASSPRPLAGGAGNEQFF.

The chain combines TRBV6-6 with TRBJ2-3; D possibly corresponds to TRBD1 (6 bases). V was pared by 8 bases and J by 2 bases, with 14 bases between. CDR3 length: 14 amino acids. The germline V gene has CDR1 MNHNY and CDR2 SVGAGI (reference sequence). The CDR3 DNA reads as TGTGCCAGCCGGCCGACAGGACCCACAGATACGCAGTATTTT. This sequence encodes CASRPTGPTDTQYF.

The V and J genes are TRBV7-8 and TRBJ1-2; 9 bases align to TRBD1. Germline loops: CDR1 SGHVS, CDR2 FQNEAQ. The CDR3 covers 16 residues. With 7 bases clipped from V and 4 bases from J, the junction kept 13 bases outside the gene matches. The CDR3 nucleotides are TGTGCCAGCACTCTAGTCCCCCGGGGACAGGGCTATGGCTACACCTTC. It translates to CASTLVPRGQGYGYTF.

There are a few counts of this clone. DNA for the CDR3: TGTGCCAGCAGCGTAGCTACGGGGACCTACGAGCAGTACTTC. This encodes CASSVATGTYEQYF. The rearrangement links TRBV9 to TRBJ2-7; a possible D gene is TRBD2 (5 bases). The V and J ends lost 0 bases and 2 bases respectively, with 9 bases between them. The CDR3 spans 14 residues. Per the germline V gene, CDR1 is SGDLS and CDR2 is YYNGEE.

This clone came up a few times. This chain links TRBV28 with TRBJ1-1; 7 positions match TRBD1. After removal of 5 bases from V and 1 base from J, the junction contained 13 bases not matched to a gene. The CDR3 extends over 17 amino acids. The germline CDR1 and CDR2 sequences are MDHEN and SYDVKM. The CDR3 DNA is TGTGCCAGCAGTCTAGCGGGGACAGCCGGACGGAACACTGAAGCTTTCTTT. Its translation is CASSLAGTAGRNTEAFF.

The J gene is TRBJ2-7, the V gene TRBV5-6; 7 positions agree with TRBD1. The V gene's germline CDR1 is SGHDT and CDR2 YYEEEE. The CDR3 length is 14 residues. V shed 3 bases and J 4 bases; nucleotides not matched to a gene: 7. The CDR3, as DNA: TGTGCCAGCAGCTCAACGGGACAGTTGTACGAGCAGTACTTC. Encoded protein: CASSSTGQLYEQYF.

The sample holds one count of this clone. This chain uses TRBV5-8 with TRBJ2-7, with D perhaps matching TRBD2 (6 bases). This CDR3 is built from 14 residues. Germline V gives CDR1 SGHTS, CDR2 YDEGEE. Trimming pared 4 bases from V and 3 bases from J, leaving 14 bases between. The CDR3 DNA reads TGTGCCAGCAGCCCCAGGGACTTGCTCTACGAGCAGTACTTC. The encoded protein is CASSPRDLLYEQYF.

V is TRBV5-1 and J is TRBJ1-1; 9 nucleotides line up with TRBD1. Germline CDR1 SGHRS, CDR2 YFSETQ. Unmatched junction bases numbered 2, after V lost 0 bases and J lost 8 bases. This CDR3 region has 13 residues. The CDR3 nucleotides read TGCGCCAGCAGCTTGGACACAGGGGGCGAAGCTTTCTTT. It codes for CASSLDTGGEAFF. The variable domain in full, completed from reference TRBV5-1 and TRBJ1-1, reads KAGVTQTPRYLIKTRGQQVTLSCSPISGHRSVSWYQQTPGQGLQFLFEYFSETQRNKGNFPGRFSGRQFSNSRSEMNVSTLELGDSALYLCASSLDTGGEAFFGQGTRLTVV.

The V and J genes are TRBV7-9 and TRBJ1-4; D may be TRBD1 (5 bases). CDR1 is SEHNR and CDR2 is FQNEAQ in the germline V gene (reference sequence). Deletions cut 6 bases from V and 8 bases from J, with 10 bases between. The length of the CDR3 is 12 residues. CDR3 DNA: TGTGCCAGCAGTGACAGACGGGAAAAACTGTTTTTT. Protein: CASSDRREKLFF.

The chain recombines TRBV6-1 with TRBJ2-1; the D gene is possibly TRBD2 (6 bases). V lost 6 bases to trimming and J lost 7 bases, with 13 bases between them. Germline CDR1 is MNHNS and CDR2 is SASEGT. CDR3 length equals 13 residues. This CDR3 is CASRVSGQNEQFF. The CDR3 DNA reads TGTGCCAGCAGAGTCAGCGGGCAGAATGAGCAGTTCTTC.

In nucleotides, the CDR3 is TGTGCCAGCAGTGAAGTACGGGACTACGAGCAGTACTTC. This sequence encodes CASSEVRDYEQYF. The chain couples TRBV6-4 to TRBJ2-7, with D perhaps matching TRBD2 (5 bases). This CDR3 is 13 amino acids long. The germline gives CDR1 MRHNA, CDR2 SNTAGT. The V end was cut by 3 bases, the J end by 3 bases, with 9 bases between.

This chain joins TRBV9 and TRBJ2-1, with unresolved D. V was pared by 4 bases and J by 1 base, with 12 bases between. Germline V lookup: CDR1 SGDLS, CDR2 YYNGEE. This CDR3 spans 15 amino acids. The CDR3 DNA sequence: TGTGCCAGCAGCCTCCAAGAGGCGTCCTACAATGAGCAGTTCTTC. This codes for CASSLQEASYNEQFF.

This clone was recorded only once. The chain recombines TRBV2 with TRBJ2-5, with TRBD2 matching 11 bases. Unmatched junction bases numbered 8, after V lost 5 bases and J lost 3 bases. The V gene's germline CDR1 is SNHLY and CDR2 FYNNEI. The CDR3 runs to 16 residues. DNA of the CDR3: TGTGCCAGCAGTCGAGATTTAGCGGGAGGGGAAGAGACCCAGTACTTC. It translates to CASSRDLAGGEETQYF.

This chain joins TRBV18 and TRBJ2-2; no clear D gene. Trimming removed 4 bases at V and 5 bases at J, with 11 bases between. Looked up from germline, CDR1 is KGHSH and CDR2 is LQKENI. The CDR3 is 14 residues long. The CDR3: CASSRLGQTGELFF. CDR3 in DNA: TGTGCCAGCTCACGGCTAGGCCAAACCGGGGAGCTGTTTTTT.

This rearrangement joins TRBV7-2 to TRBJ2-7, with D unclear. This CDR3 is 15 amino acids long. The germline V gene encodes CDR1 SGHTA and CDR2 FQGNSA. V was cut by 5 bases and J by 6 bases, with 20 bases left in between. CDR3 region: CASSPRVSSSCEQYF. The CDR3 nucleotides are TGTGCCAGCAGCCCGAGAGTTAGTAGCAGCTGCGAGCAGTACTTC.

This clone was picked up a small number of times. The CDR3 reads CASNRRNEKLFF. Written as DNA, the CDR3 is TGTGCCAGCAACAGGCGGAACGAAAAACTGTTTTTT. The chain uses TRBV2 and TRBJ1-4; tentatively, D is TRBD1 (5 bases). There are 12 residues in the CDR3. Germline values: CDR1 SNHLY, CDR2 FYNNEI. V shed 7 bases and J shed 8 bases, with 11 bases lying between them.

V usage is TRBV28 and J usage is TRBJ1-2, with TRBD1 identical over 10 bases. V dropped 8 bases and J dropped 8; count of bases not matched to a gene: 5. Germline assignment: CDR1 MDHEN and CDR2 SYDVKM. The CDR3 runs 12 residues. The CDR3 loop is CASGGTGDGYTF. The DNA for the CDR3 is TGTGCCAGCGGGGGGACAGGGGACGGCTACACCTTC.

The chain joins TRBV6-5 to TRBJ2-1, with 7 bases that match TRBD2. The CDR3 consists of 15 residues. V was clipped by 0 bases and J by 9 bases; unmatched bases: 8. The germline V gene encodes CDR1 MNHEY and CDR2 SVGAGI. The CDR3 sequence is CASSYSVGGPGEQFF. As DNA, the CDR3 is TGTGCCAGCAGTTACTCGGTGGGAGGGCCGGGTGAGCAGTTCTTC.

The rearrangement uses TRBV5-4 and TRBJ2-2; 12 positions match TRBD2. V dropped 3 bases and J dropped 6; count of bases not matched to a gene: 6. There are 16 residues in the CDR3. Germline V gene lookup returns CDR1 SGHNT and CDR2 YYREEE (reference sequence). The CDR3 DNA follows: TGTGCCAGCAGCTCCCTAGCGGGAGGGTCCGCCGGGGAGCTGTTTTTT. Translated, it gives CASSSLAGGSAGELFF.